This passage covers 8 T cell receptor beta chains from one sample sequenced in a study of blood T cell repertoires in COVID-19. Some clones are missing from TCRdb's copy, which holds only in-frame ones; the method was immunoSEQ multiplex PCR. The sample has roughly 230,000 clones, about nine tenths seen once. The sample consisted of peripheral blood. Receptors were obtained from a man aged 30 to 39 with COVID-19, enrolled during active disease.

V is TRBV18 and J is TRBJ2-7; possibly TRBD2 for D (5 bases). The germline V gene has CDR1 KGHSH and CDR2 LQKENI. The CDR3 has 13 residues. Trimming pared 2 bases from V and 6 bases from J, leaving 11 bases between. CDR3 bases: TGTGCCAGCTCACCATCAGGAGGTAGCGAGCAGTACTTC. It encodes CASSPSGGSEQYF.

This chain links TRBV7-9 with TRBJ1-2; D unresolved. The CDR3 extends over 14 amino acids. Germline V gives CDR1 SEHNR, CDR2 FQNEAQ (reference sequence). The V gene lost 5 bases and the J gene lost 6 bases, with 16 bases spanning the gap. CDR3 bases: TGTGCCAGCAGCCATAAGGGCGGGAGGGATGGCTACACCTTC. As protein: CASSHKGGRDGYTF.

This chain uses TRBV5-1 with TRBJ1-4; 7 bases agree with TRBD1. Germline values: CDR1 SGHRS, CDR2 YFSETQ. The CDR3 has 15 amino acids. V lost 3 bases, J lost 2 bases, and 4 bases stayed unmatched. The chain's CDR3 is CASSSTGQTNEKLFF. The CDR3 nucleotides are TGCGCCAGCAGCTCCACGGGACAGACTAATGAAAAACTGTTTTTT.

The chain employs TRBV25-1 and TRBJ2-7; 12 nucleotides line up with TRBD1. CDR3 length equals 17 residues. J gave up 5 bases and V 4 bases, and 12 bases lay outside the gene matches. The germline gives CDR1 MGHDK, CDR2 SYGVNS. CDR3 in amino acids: CASSARDRGPSINEQYF. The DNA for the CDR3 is TGTGCCAGCAGTGCCCGGGACAGGGGGCCGTCCATCAACGAGCAGTACTTC.

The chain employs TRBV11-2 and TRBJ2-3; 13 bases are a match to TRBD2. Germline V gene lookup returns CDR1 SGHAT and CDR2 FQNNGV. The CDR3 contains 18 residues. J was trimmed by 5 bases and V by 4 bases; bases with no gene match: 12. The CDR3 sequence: CASSSAGTSGALGDTQYF. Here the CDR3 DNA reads TGTGCCAGCAGCTCGGCCGGGACTAGCGGGGCCTTGGGAGATACGCAGTATTTT.

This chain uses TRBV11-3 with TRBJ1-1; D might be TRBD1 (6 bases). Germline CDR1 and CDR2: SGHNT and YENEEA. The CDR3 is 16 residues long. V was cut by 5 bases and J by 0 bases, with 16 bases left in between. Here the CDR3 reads CASSPPPQGLNTEAFF. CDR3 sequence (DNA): TGTGCCAGCAGCCCGCCCCCTCAGGGGTTGAACACTGAAGCTTTCTTT.

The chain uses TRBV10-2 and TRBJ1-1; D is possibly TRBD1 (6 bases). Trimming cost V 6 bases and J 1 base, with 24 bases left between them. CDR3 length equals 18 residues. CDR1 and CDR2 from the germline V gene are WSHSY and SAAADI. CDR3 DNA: TGCGCCAGCAGCCCGAGCCCTAGACAGGACGAAAAGAACACTGAAGCTTTCTTT. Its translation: CASSPSPRQDEKNTEAFF.

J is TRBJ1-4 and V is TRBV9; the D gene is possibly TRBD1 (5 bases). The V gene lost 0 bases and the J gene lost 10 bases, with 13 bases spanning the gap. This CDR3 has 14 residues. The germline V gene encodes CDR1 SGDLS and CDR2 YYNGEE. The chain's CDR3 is CASSVEFRGGKLFF. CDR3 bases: TGTGCCAGCAGCGTAGAATTTCGGGGGGGAAAACTGTTTTTT.